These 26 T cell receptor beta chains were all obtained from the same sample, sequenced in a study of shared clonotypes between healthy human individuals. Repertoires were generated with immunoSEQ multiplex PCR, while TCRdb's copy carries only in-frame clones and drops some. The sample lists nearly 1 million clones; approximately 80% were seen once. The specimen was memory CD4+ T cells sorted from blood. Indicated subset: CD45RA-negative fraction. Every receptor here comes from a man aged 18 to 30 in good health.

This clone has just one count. CDR3 sequence: CASSFDRGKTQYF. CDR3 nucleotide sequence: TGTGCCAGCAGCTTTGACAGGGGAAAGACCCAGTACTTC. This chain joins TRBV5-4 and TRBJ2-5; 8 nucleotides match TRBD1. The CDR3 totals 13 residues. With V trimmed by 2 bases and J by 6 bases, 3 bases remained unmatched. Looked up from germline, CDR1 is SGHNT and CDR2 is YYREEE (reference sequence).

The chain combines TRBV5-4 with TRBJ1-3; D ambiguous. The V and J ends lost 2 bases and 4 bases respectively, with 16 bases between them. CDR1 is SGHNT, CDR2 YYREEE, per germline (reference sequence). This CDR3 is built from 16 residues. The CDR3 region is CASSFGPSLQGNTIYF. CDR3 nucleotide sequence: TGTGCCAGCAGCTTCGGGCCCTCACTACAAGGAAACACCATATATTTT. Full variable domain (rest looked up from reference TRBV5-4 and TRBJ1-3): ETGVTQSPTHLIKTRGQQVTLRCSSQSGHNTVSWYQQALGQGPQFIFQYYREEENGRGNFPPRFSGLQFPNYSSELNVNALELDDSALYLCASSFGPSLQGNTIYFGEGSWLTVV.

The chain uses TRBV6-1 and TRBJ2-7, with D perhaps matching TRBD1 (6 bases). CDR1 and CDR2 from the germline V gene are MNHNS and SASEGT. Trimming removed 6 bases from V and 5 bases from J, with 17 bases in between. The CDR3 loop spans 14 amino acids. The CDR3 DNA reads TGTGCCAGCAGGGGGACAAAGCCAGTCGACGAGCAGTACTTC. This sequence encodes CASRGTKPVDEQYF.

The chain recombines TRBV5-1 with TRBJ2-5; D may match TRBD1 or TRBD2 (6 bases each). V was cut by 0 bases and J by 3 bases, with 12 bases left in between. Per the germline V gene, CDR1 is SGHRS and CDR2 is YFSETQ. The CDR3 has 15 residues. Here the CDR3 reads CASSLVTGAKETQYF. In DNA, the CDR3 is TGCGCCAGCAGCTTGGTTACGGGGGCCAAAGAGACCCAGTACTTC.

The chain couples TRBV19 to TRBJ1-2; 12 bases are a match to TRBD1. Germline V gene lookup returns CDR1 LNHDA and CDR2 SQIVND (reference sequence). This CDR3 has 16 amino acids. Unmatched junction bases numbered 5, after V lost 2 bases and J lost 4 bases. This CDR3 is CASSISGTGGLYGYTF. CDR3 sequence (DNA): TGTGCCAGTAGTATATCCGGGACAGGGGGCCTCTATGGCTACACCTTC.

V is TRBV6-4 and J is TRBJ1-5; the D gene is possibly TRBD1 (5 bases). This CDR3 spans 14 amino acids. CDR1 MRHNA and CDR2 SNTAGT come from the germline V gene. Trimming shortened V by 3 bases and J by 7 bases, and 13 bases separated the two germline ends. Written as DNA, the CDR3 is TGTGCCAGCAGTGAGGTGGGGGGATCGCAGCCCCAGCATTTT. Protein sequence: CASSEVGGSQPQHF.

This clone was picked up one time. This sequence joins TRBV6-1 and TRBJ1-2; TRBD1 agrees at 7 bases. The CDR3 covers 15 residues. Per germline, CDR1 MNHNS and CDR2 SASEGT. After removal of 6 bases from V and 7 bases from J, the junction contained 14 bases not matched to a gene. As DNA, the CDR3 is TGTGCCAGCAGGACAGGGTCGGGAATGGTTGGTGGCTACACCTTC. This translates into CASRTGSGMVGGYTF.

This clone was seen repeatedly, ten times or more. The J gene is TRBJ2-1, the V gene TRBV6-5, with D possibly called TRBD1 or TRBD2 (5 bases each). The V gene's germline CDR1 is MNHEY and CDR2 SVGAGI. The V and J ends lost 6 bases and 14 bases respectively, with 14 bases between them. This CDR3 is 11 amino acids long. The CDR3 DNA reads TGTGCCAGCAGAAACCGGGACCTGGAGTTCTTC. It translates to CASRNRDLEFF.

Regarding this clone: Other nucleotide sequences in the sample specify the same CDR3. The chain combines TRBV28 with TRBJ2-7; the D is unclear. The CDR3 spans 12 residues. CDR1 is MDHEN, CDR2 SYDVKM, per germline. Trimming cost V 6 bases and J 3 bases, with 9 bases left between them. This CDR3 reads CASSQTLYEQYF. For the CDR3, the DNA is TGTGCCAGCAGCCAGACTCTCTACGAGCAGTACTTC.

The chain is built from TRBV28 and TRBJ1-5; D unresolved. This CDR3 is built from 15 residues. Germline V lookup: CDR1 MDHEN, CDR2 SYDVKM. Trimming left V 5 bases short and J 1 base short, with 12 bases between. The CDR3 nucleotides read TGTGCCAGCAGTCGCTCGGATTGGAGCAATCAGCCCCAGCATTTT. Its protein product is CASSRSDWSNQPQHF.

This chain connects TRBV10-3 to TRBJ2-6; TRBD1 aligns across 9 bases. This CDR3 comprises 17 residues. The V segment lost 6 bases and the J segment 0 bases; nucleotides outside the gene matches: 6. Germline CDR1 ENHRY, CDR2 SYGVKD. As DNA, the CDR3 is TGTGCCATCAGCCAACAGGGGGCGAGCTCTGGGGCCAACGTCCTGACTTTC. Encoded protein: CAISQQGASSGANVLTF.

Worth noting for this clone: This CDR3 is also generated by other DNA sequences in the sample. The CDR3 DNA is TGTGCCTGGAGTGTGGGCGGGGGAGCAGATACGCAGTATTTT. Translation gives CAWSVGGGADTQYF. V is TRBV30 and J is TRBJ2-3; 7 bases match TRBD2. V dropped 0 bases and J dropped 4; count of bases not matched to a gene: 4. CDR3 length: 14 residues. In germline, CDR1 is GTSNPN, CDR2 SVGIG (reference sequence). Supplemented by reference TRBV30 and TRBJ2-3, the full variable domain reads SQTIHQWPATLVQPVGSPLSLECTVEGTSNPNLYWYRQAAGRGLQLLFYSVGIGQISSEVPQNLSASRPQDRQFILSSKKLLLSDSGFYLCAWSVGGGADTQYFGPGTRLTVL.

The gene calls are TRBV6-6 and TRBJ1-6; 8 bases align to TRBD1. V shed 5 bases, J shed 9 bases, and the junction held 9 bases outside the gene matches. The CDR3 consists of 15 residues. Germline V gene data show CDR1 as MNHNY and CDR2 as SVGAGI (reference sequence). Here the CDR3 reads CASSHPDRGASPLHF. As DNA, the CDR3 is TGTGCCAGCAGTCACCCTGACAGGGGTGCTTCACCCCTCCACTTT.

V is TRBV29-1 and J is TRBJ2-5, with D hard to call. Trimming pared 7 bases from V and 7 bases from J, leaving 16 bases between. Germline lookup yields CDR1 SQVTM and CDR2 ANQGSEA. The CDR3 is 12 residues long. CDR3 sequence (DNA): TGCAGCGCCAAGACGGCAAGTTGGACCCAGTACTTC. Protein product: CSAKTASWTQYF.

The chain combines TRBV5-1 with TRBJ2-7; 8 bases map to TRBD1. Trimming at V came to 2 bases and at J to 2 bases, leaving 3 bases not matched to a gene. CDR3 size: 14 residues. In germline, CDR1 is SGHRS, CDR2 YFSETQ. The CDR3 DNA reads TGCGCCAGCAGCTTTACAGGGGGGACCTACGAGCAGTACTTC. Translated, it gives CASSFTGGTYEQYF.

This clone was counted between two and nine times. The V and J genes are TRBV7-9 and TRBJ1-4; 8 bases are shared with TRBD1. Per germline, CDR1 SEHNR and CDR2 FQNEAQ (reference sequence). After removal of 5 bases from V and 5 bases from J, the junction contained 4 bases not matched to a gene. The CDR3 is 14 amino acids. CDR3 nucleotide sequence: TGTGCCAGCAGCCAGGGACAGGCAAATGAAAAACTGTTTTTT. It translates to CASSQGQANEKLFF.

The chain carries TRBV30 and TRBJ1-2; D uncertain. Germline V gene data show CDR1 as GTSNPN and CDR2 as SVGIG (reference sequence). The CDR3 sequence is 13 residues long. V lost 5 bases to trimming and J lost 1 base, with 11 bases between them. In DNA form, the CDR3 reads TGTGCCTGGCAACCGGACGGTAACTATGGCTACACCTTC. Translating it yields CAWQPDGNYGYTF.

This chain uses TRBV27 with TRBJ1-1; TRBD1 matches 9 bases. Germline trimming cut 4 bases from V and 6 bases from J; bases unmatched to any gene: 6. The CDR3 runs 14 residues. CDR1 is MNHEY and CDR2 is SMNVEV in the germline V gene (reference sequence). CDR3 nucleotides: TGTGCCAGCAGTTGGGACAGGGTGGGCGCTGAAGCTTTCTTT. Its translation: CASSWDRVGAEAFF.

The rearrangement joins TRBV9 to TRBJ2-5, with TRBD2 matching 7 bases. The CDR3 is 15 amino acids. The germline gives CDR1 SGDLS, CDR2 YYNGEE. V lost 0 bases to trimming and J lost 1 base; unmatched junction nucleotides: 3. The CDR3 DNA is TGTGCCAGCAGCGTAGTCGGGGGGACCCAAGAGACCCAGTACTTC. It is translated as CASSVVGGTQETQYF.

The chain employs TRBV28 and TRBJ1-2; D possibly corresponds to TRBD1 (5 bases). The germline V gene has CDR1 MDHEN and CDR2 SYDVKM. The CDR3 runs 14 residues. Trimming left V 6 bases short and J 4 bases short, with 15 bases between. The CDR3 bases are TGTGCCAGCAGAAGACTTCAGGGAGGCTATGGCTACACCTTC. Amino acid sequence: CASRRLQGGYGYTF.

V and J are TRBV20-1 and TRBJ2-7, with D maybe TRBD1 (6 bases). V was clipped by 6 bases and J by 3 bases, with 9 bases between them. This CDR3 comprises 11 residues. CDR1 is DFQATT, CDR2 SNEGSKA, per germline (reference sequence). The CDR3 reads CSALQGYEQYF. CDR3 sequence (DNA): TGCAGTGCGCTACAGGGCTACGAGCAGTACTTC.

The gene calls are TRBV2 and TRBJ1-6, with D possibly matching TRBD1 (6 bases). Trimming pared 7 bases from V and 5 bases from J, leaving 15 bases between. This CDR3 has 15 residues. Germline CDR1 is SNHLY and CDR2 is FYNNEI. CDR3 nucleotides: TGTGCCAGCACCTCCGGGACATTTCATAATTCACCCCTCCACTTT. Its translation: CASTSGTFHNSPLHF.

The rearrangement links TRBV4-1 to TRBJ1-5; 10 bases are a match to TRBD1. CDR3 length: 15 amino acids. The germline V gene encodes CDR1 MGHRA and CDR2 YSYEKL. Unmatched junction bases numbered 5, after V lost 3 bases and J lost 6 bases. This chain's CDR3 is CASSQGGQGSQPQHF. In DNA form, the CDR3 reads TGCGCCAGCAGCCAGGGGGGACAGGGGAGTCAGCCCCAGCATTTT.

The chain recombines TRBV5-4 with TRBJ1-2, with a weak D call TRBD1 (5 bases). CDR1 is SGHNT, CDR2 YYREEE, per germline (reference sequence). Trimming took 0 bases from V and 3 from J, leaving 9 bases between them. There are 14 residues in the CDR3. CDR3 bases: TGTGCCAGCAGCTTGGAGGGGAGCTACTATGGCTACACCTTC. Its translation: CASSLEGSYYGYTF.

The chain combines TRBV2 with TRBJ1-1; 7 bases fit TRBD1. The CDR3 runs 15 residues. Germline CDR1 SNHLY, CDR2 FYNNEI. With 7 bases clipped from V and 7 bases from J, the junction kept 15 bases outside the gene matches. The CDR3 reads CASNPLGRGFNEAFF. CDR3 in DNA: TGTGCCAGCAACCCTCTCGGCAGGGGGTTCAATGAAGCTTTCTTT. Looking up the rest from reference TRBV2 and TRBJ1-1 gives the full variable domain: EPEVTQTPSHQVTQMGQEVILRCVPISNHLYFYWYRQILGQKVEFLVSFYNNEISEKSEIFDDQFSVERPDGSNFTLKIRSTKLEDSAMYFCASNPLGRGFNEAFFGQGTRLTVV.

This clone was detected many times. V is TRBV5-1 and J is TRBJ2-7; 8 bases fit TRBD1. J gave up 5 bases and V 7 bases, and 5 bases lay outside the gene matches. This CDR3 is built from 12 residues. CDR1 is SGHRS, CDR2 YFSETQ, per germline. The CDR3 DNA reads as TGCGCCAGCCCTAAGGACAGGGACGAGCAGTACTTC. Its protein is CASPKDRDEQYF.